The 6 T cell receptor beta chains in this list originate from one sample, sequenced in a study of CD4 T cells in relation to SARS-CoV-2 and coronaviruses. Antigen specificity for these receptors is unknown. Method: immunoSEQ multiplex PCR; TCRdb's copy keeps in-frame clones and lacks some. The table lists about 43,000 clones, 82% of them singletons. The material sequenced was naive CD4+ T cells from PBMCs, cultured in vitro. The subset here: naive CD4+ T cells isolated by negative enrichment. Receptor source: an adult with COVID-19.

CDR3 sequence reads: CASSLAGLLQETQYF. In nucleotides, the CDR3 is TGTGCCAGCAGCTTAGCCGGACTCCTCCAAGAGACCCAGTACTTC. The rearrangement uses TRBV7-6 and TRBJ2-5; tentative D call: TRBD2 (5 bases). Germline assignment: CDR1 SGHVS and CDR2 FNYEAQ. Trimming pared 0 bases from V and 1 base from J, leaving 9 bases between. This CDR3 is built from 15 residues.

J is TRBJ2-7 and V is TRBV7-9; TRBD2 matches 8 bases. The J segment lost 5 bases and the V segment lost 2 bases, leaving 5 bases of the junction unmatched. The V gene's germline CDR1 is SEHNR and CDR2 FQNEAQ (reference sequence). This CDR3 has 14 residues. The CDR3 reads CASSLSGGLNEQYF. CDR3 bases: TGTGCCAGCAGCTTATCGGGGGGGCTTAACGAGCAGTACTTC.

The chain carries TRBV7-2 and TRBJ2-3; TRBD1 is a possible D gene (6 bases). The CDR3 spans 13 residues. Germline V CDR1 and CDR2: SGHTA, FQGNSA. Trimming pared 4 bases from V and 6 bases from J, leaving 11 bases between. The CDR3 DNA sequence: TGTGCCAGCAGCTCAAACAGGGCCGATACGCAGTATTTT. Its translation: CASSSNRADTQYF.

The rearrangement uses TRBV7-2 and TRBJ1-3; D is possibly TRBD1 (6 bases). Trimming pared 5 bases from V and 2 bases from J, leaving 13 bases between. Germline V gene lookup returns CDR1 SGHTA and CDR2 FQGNSA. This CDR3 has 15 amino acids. CDR3 sequence reads: CASSPRTETGNTIYF. CDR3 in DNA: TGTGCCAGCAGCCCCCGGACAGAAACTGGAAACACCATATATTTT.

The chain uses TRBV6-5 and TRBJ2-1; possibly TRBD1 for D (6 bases). V was cut by 2 bases and J by 0 bases, with 8 bases left in between. Germline-derived CDR1 and CDR2 are MNHEY and SVGAGI. CDR3 length: 15 residues. The CDR3 here is CASSYQGSSYNEQFF. The CDR3 coding sequence is TGTGCCAGCAGTTACCAGGGGAGCTCCTACAATGAGCAGTTCTTC.

V and J are TRBV3-1 (or the pseudogene TRBV3-2) and TRBJ2-1, with 8 nucleotides matching TRBD2. V lost 5 bases and J lost 0; bases outside the gene matches: 3. Germline assignment: CDR1 LGHDT and CDR2 YNNKEL (reference sequence). This CDR3 spans 15 amino acids. The CDR3 is CASSDGLASYNEQFF. The CDR3 nucleotides are TGTGCCAGCAGCGACGGACTAGCCTCCTACAATGAGCAGTTCTTC.